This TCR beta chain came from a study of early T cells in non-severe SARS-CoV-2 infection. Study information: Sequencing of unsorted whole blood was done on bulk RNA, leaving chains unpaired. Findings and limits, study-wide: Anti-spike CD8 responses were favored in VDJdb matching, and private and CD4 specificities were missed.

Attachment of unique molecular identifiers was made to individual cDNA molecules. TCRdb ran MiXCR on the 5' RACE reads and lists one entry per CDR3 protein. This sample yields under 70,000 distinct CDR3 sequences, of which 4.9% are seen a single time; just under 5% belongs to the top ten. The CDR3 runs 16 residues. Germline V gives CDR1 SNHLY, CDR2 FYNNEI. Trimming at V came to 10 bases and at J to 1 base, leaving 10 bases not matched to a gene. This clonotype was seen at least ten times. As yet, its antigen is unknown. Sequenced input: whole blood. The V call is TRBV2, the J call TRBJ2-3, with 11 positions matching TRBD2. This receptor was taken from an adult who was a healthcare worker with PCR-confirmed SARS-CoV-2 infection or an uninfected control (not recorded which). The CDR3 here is CATAGLAVRGTDTQYF. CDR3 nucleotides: TGTGCCACCGCGGGACTAGCGGTCAGGGGCACAGATACGCAGTATTTT.